A selection of T cell receptor beta chains follows, all from one sample in a study of blood T cell repertoires in COVID-19. Repertoires were generated with immunoSEQ multiplex PCR, while TCRdb's copy carries only in-frame clones and drops some. The sample has 130,000 to 150,000 clones; roughly 80% are singletons. The sample taken for sequencing was peripheral blood. The receptor source for this set is a man in his 70s who had recovered from COVID-19. Each CDR3 is given with its conserved first and last residue. A D gene is named only where the DNA matches it firmly. Not all rows give a size; the values are once, few, many and, for expanded clones, a class.

TGTGCCAGCAGTGATGTCCCAGCGGGAGTTAGTGAGCAGTTCTTC	CASSDVPAGVSEQFF	TRBV6-4	TRBJ2-1	NA	TRBD2
TGTGCCACGCGAACCTCCTACGAGCAGTACTTC	CATRTSYEQYF	TRBV10-3	TRBJ2-7	NA	NA
TGTGCAAGTCGCTTAGCGAGAGCCCCCCACGAGCAGTACTTC	CASRLARAPHEQYF	TRBV12-2	TRBJ2-7	NA	NA
TGTGCCACCAGTGACCCCGGGACAGGGGGTGGTACGCAGTATTTT	CATSDPGTGGGTQYF	TRBV24-1	TRBJ2-3	NA	TRBD1
TGTGCCAGCAGTGGGCAGGTCTACGAGCAGTACTTC	CASSGQVYEQYF	TRBV2	TRBJ2-7	NA	NA
TGCAGCGTTGAACCCCTGGGAGGGCGGCAGTACTTC	CSVEPLGGRQYF	TRBV29-1	TRBJ2-7	NA	TRBD2
TGTGCCAGTAGCCAGACTAGCGGGAACTACGAGCAGTACTTC	CASSQTSGNYEQYF	TRBV19	TRBJ2-7	NA	TRBD2
TGTGCCAGCAGCCAAGAAGGGGGCGGCGGGGAGCTGTTTTTT	CASSQEGGGGELFF	TRBV3-1/TRBV3-2	TRBJ2-2	NA	TRBD1
TGCGCCAGCAGCTTGACCTCGCGGACTAGCGGGAGAGAGACCCAGTACTTC	CASSLTSRTSGRETQYF	TRBV5-1	TRBJ2-5	NA	TRBD2
TGTGCCACCTCGACAGGGGCCCAAACTGAAGCTTTCTTT	CATSTGAQTEAFF	TRBV27	TRBJ1-1	few	TRBD1
TGTGCCAGCAGCTATGGGATCGCCAGGGCTAATGAGCAGTTCTTC	CASSYGIARANEQFF	TRBV7-2	TRBJ2-1	NA	NA
TGCGCCAGCAGCCAAGGAACTAGTGGGACCTACGAGCAGTACTTC	CASSQGTSGTYEQYF	TRBV4-1	TRBJ2-7	NA	NA
TGTGCCAGCAGTAGGGGCCTTGGAGGGGAAAAACTGTTTTTT	CASSRGLGGEKLFF	TRBV27	TRBJ1-4	NA	NA
TGTGCCAGCAGCTTGCTCCTAGCGGGAGGGCCCAACACCGGGGAGCTGTTTTTT	CASSLLLAGGPNTGELFF	TRBV5-5	TRBJ2-2	NA	TRBD2
TGTGCCAGCAGCGCCCGGGACATTTTCCAAGAGACCCAGTACTTC	CASSARDIFQETQYF	TRBV9	TRBJ2-5	NA	NA
TGTGCCATAACCAGTCGGCCCGGACAGGGAAAGGGTGAAGCTTTCTTT	CAITSRPGQGKGEAFF	TRBV24-1	TRBJ1-1	NA	TRBD1
TGTGCCTGGAGTGTCCCCGGTTGGGGGCGAGGAAACACCATATATTTT	CAWSVPGWGRGNTIYF	TRBV30	TRBJ1-3	few	NA
TGTGCCAGCAGCCCGCGGGAGTTCGTCTACGAGCAGTACTTC	CASSPREFVYEQYF	TRBV5-8	TRBJ2-7	NA	TRBD2
TGTGCCAGCAGAGGGACATTTTCCTCTCTGGGGGCCAACGTCCTGACTTTC	CASRGTFSSLGANVLTF	TRBV27	TRBJ2-6	NA	NA
TGTGCCAGCAGCTTAGTGTCTAGCGGGGCCTACGAGCAGTACTTC	CASSLVSSGAYEQYF	TRBV7-2	TRBJ2-7	NA	TRBD2
TGCGCCAGCAGTATTATAAATGAGCAGTTCTTC	CASSIINEQFF	TRBV5-1	TRBJ2-1	NA	NA
TGCGCCAGCAGCTTCGGAGGGGAAGATGGGAACACTGAAGCTTTCTTT	CASSFGGEDGNTEAFF	TRBV5-1	TRBJ1-1	NA	NA
TGCACGGGGAAGACGGATGAGCAGTTCTTC	CTGKTDEQFF	TRBV29-1	TRBJ2-1	few	NA
TGTGCCAGCAGCCAAGATGCCGGAGTTGAGCAGTTCTTC	CASSQDAGVEQFF	TRBV4-2	TRBJ2-1	few	NA
TGTGCCAGCAGGGCTAGCGGGGCCCGGGGGAATGAGCAGTTCTTC	CASRASGARGNEQFF	TRBV3-1/TRBV3-2	TRBJ2-1	NA	TRBD2
TGTGCCACCAGTGAGTCCCAGGGGGCGAAACTTGGAAACACCATATATTTT	CATSESQGAKLGNTIYF	TRBV24-1	TRBJ1-3	NA	TRBD1
TGCGCCAGCAGTCTAGCGGGAGTGCCCTACAATGAGCAGTTCTTC	CASSLAGVPYNEQFF	TRBV10-2	TRBJ2-1	once	TRBD2
TGCGCCAGCAGTGAGTCGACTCTCTACGAGCAGTACTTC	CASSESTLYEQYF	TRBV10-2	TRBJ2-7	NA	NA
TGTGCCAGCAGCTTAGGACTAGCGGGAGGTCAAGAGACCCAGTACTTC	CASSLGLAGGQETQYF	TRBV11-2	TRBJ2-5	once	TRBD2
TGTGCCAGAAGCTTGGTACGGAGCACAGATACGCAGTATTTT	CARSLVRSTDTQYF	TRBV5-3	TRBJ2-3	NA	NA
TGTGCCAGCAGCTCCGCCCGGACAGGGAATAAAGGCGAGCAGTACTTC	CASSSARTGNKGEQYF	TRBV11-2	TRBJ2-7	NA	TRBD1
TGTGCCAGCAGCCCGGGGACTAGCGGGATCTACGAGCAGTACTTC	CASSPGTSGIYEQYF	TRBV7-6	TRBJ2-7	NA	TRBD2
TGTGCCACCAGCAGAGATGGTGGGGGAGGCCCCACAGATACGCAGTATTTT	CATSRDGGGGPTDTQYF	TRBV15	TRBJ2-3	NA	NA
TGTGCCACTATTTCTCCCCGAGACTGTTTTGGTAGAGAGACCCAGTACTTC	CATISPRDCFGRETQYF	TRBV24-1	TRBJ2-5	once	NA
TGTGCCAGCAGTTCCCAGGGTGGGGACATTCAGTACTTC	CASSSQGGDIQYF	TRBV6-6	TRBJ2-4	NA	NA
TGTGCCAGCAGCTTAGCGCAAGGGGCAATCTACGAGCAGTACTTC	CASSLAQGAIYEQYF	TRBV7-9	TRBJ2-7	NA	NA
TGTGCCATGGGACAGGAGAACACTGAAGCTTTCTTT	CAMGQENTEAFF	TRBV10-3	TRBJ1-1	NA	TRBD1
TGTGCCAGCAGTGACCGGACAGGGAGGAGAACGATTGGCAATCAGCCCCAGCATTTT	CASSDRTGRRTIGNQPQHF	TRBV6-1	TRBJ1-5	NA	TRBD1
TGTGCCAGCAGTTTATTTGGGACAGGGGGCACCGGGGAGCTGTTTTTT	CASSLFGTGGTGELFF	TRBV27	TRBJ2-2	many	TRBD1
TGTGCCAGCAGCCAAGGTCCGGGGAATGAAAAACTGTTTTTT	CASSQGPGNEKLFF	TRBV3-1/TRBV3-2	TRBJ1-4	NA	NA
TGTGCCAGCAGCCCTTCGACTAGCGGGACGGGCGAGCAGTACTTC	CASSPSTSGTGEQYF	TRBV7-2	TRBJ2-7	few	TRBD2
TGCGCCAGCAGCCCCCGGGACAGCGGTCCCTACGAGCAGTACTTC	CASSPRDSGPYEQYF	TRBV4-1	TRBJ2-7	NA	TRBD1
TGTGCCAGCAGTCCCCGGGACTTGGACTCACCCCTCCACTTT	CASSPRDLDSPLHF	TRBV6-5	TRBJ1-6	few	NA
TGTGCCAGCAGCCCAGGGACTAGCGGGTGGGAGACCCAGTACTTC	CASSPGTSGWETQYF	TRBV4-2	TRBJ2-5	NA	TRBD2
TGCGCCAGCAGTGAAGGGCAAATGCGGGATGAGCAGTTCTTC	CASSEGQMRDEQFF	TRBV10-1	TRBJ2-1	many	NA
TGTGCCAGCAGCGGCTGGGAGCCACTCTACAATGAGCAGTTCTTC	CASSGWEPLYNEQFF	TRBV2	TRBJ2-1	NA	NA
TGCAGCGTTGAGCTAGCGGGACTGCAGTACTTC	CSVELAGLQYF	TRBV29-1	TRBJ2-7	NA	TRBD2
TGCAGTGCTCCCTGGGGAGTTCAGTACTTC	CSAPWGVQYF	TRBV20-1	TRBJ2-4	NA	NA
TGTGCCAGCAGCTTGGTAGGGGGCAGGAGAAATGAGCAGTTCTTC	CASSLVGGRRNEQFF	TRBV5-4	TRBJ2-1	NA	TRBD1
TGTGCCAGCAGCGTAGGGACAGGGGGGTTCGGTGAAGCTTTCTTT	CASSVGTGGFGEAFF	TRBV9	TRBJ1-1	NA	TRBD1
TGTGCCAGTAGTCTTACAGGGATCAACTATGGCTACACCTTC	CASSLTGINYGYTF	TRBV19	TRBJ1-2	NA	NA
TGTGCCAGCAGCGTAACCACAGGAAACACCATATATTTT	CASSVTTGNTIYF	TRBV9	TRBJ1-3	NA	NA
TGTGCCAGTAGTATGACGGGTTCGTCCTACAATGAGCAGTTCTTC	CASSMTGSSYNEQFF	TRBV19	TRBJ2-1	NA	NA